Shown below are 10 T cell receptor beta chains from a single sample sequenced in a study of tumour-infiltrating T cells in Burkitt lymphoma. Assay: immunoSEQ multiplex PCR; the TCRdb copy retains only in-frame clones and omits some. The sample holds 12,000 to 15,000 clones, 85% seen once. Sequenced sample: tumor tissue. These receptors all stem from a human donor with diffuse large B-cell lymphoma.

This clone was seen once. This sequence joins TRBV9 and TRBJ2-7, with 8 nucleotides matching TRBD1. CDR3 length: 14 amino acids. Germline V gene sequence: CDR1 SGDLS, CDR2 YYNGEE. J lost 6 bases, V lost 2 bases, and 7 bases had no gene match. Here the CDR3 reads CASSVGQVGSEQYF. The CDR3 DNA reads as TGTGCCAGCAGCGTGGGACAGGTCGGCTCCGAGCAGTACTTC.

The chain uses TRBV19 and TRBJ1-1, with D possibly matching TRBD1 (6 bases). CDR3 length equals 12 residues. From germline, CDR1 is LNHDA and CDR2 SQIVND (reference sequence). The V end was cut by 5 bases, the J end by 5 bases, with 9 bases between. CDR3 region: CASSFRGTEAFF. CDR3 bases: TGTGCCAGTAGTTTCAGGGGAACTGAAGCTTTCTTT.

A few counts support this clone. The CDR3 reads CASSEGWDSHSGNTIYF. CDR3 coding DNA: TGTGCCAGCAGTGAAGGATGGGACAGCCACTCTGGAAACACCATATATTTT. This chain joins TRBV2 and TRBJ1-3, with 7 positions matching TRBD1. Germline V gene sequence: CDR1 SNHLY, CDR2 FYNNEI. The CDR3 is 17 residues long. V gave up 1 base and J gave up 0 bases; unmatched junction bases: 6. Combining the CDR3 with reference TRBV2 and TRBJ1-3 gives the whole variable domain EPEVTQTPSHQVTQMGQEVILRCVPISNHLYFYWYRQILGQKVEFLVSFYNNEISEKSEIFDDQFSVERPDGSNFTLKIRSTKLEDSAMYFCASSEGWDSHSGNTIYFGEGSWLTVV.

The chain uses TRBV19 and TRBJ2-6; 10 bases are a match to TRBD1. V lost 5 bases, J lost 3 bases, and 1 base stayed unmatched. The CDR3 loop spans 15 amino acids. CDR1 LNHDA and CDR2 SQIVND come from the germline V gene (reference sequence). The CDR3 region is CASSDRGLGANVLTF. CDR3 sequence (DNA): TGTGCCAGTAGTGACAGGGGGCTTGGGGCCAACGTCCTGACTTTC.

As DNA, the CDR3 is TGCGCCAGCAGCTTGGGACAGAGCACAGATACGCAGTATTTT. The encoded protein is CASSLGQSTDTQYF. V gene TRBV5-1 combines with J gene TRBJ2-3; a weak D match, TRBD1 (5 bases). V was shortened by 0 bases and J by 0 bases, with 5 bases between the two germline ends. The CDR3 sequence is 14 residues long. CDR1 is SGHRS and CDR2 is YFSETQ in the germline V gene.

This clone was recorded only once. V and J are TRBV6-6 and TRBJ1-1, with D possibly TRBD1 on 5 matching bases. CDR3 length: 14 amino acids. Trimming shortened V by 6 bases and J by 6 bases, and 17 bases separated the two germline ends. Looked up from germline, CDR1 is MNHNY and CDR2 is SVGAGI (reference sequence). The CDR3 bases are TGTGCCAGCAGACCCACTACTACAGGTCCTGAAGCTTTCTTT. As protein: CASRPTTTGPEAFF.

The chain has TRBV10-3 and TRBJ2-7; 9 bases fit TRBD1. The CDR3 runs 14 residues. V shed 6 bases and J 4 bases; nucleotides not matched to a gene: 7. The germline V gene has CDR1 ENHRY and CDR2 SYGVKD. The CDR3 region has the DNA TGTGCCATCAGCCGACCGGGACAGGGATACGAGCAGTACTTC. This sequence encodes CAISRPGQGYEQYF.

The chain uses TRBV9 and TRBJ1-4, with D unclear. The CDR3 has 16 residues. V lost 3 bases, J lost 8 bases, and 20 bases lay in between. Germline CDR1 and CDR2: SGDLS and YYNGEE. CDR3 coding DNA: TGTGCCAGCAGCGAGGAAACCGGAGAGTTTGAAGAAAAACTGTTTTTT. The encoded protein is CASSEETGEFEEKLFF.

This clone has just one count. The chain carries TRBV7-9 and TRBJ2-7, with D tentatively TRBD1 (5 bases). V lost 5 bases and J lost 3, with 29 bases in between. CDR1 SEHNR and CDR2 FQNEAQ come from the germline V gene (reference sequence). This CDR3 region has 19 residues. The CDR3 sequence is CASSTTDQTTTGNFYEQYF. The CDR3 DNA reads TGTGCCAGCAGCACGACAGACCAGACGACGACGGGTAATTTCTACGAGCAGTACTTC.

The rearrangement joins TRBV5-6 to TRBJ2-7; 11 nucleotides line up with TRBD2. V was pared by 4 bases and J by 2 bases, with 11 bases of the junction left unmatched. The CDR3 has 17 residues. Germline-derived CDR1 and CDR2 are SGHDT and YYEEEE. The CDR3 bases are TGTGCCAGCAGCCCTGGACCCACTAGCGGGGGAACCTACGAGCAGTACTTC. The encoded protein is CASSPGPTSGGTYEQYF. Based on the CDR3 plus reference TRBV5-6 and TRBJ2-7, the full variable domain is DAGVTQSPTHLIKTRGQQVTLRCSPKSGHDTVSWYQQALGQGPQFIFQYYEEEERQRGNFPDRFSGHQFPNYSSELNVNALLLGDSALYLCASSPGPTSGGTYEQYFGPGTRLTVT.